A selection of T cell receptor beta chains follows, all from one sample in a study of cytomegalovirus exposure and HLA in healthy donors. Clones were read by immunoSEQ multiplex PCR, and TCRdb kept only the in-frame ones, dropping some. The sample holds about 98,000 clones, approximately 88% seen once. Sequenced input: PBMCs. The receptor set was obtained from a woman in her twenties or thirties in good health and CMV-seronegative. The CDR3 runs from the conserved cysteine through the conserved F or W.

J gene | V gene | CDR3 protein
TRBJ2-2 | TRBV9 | CASSVTGRSGELFF
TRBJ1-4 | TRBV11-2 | CASSRGLGPAKLFF
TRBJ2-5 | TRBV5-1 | CASSVLQETQYF
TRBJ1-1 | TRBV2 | CASSWDSLKNTEAFF
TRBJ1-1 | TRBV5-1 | CASSLDSGNTEAFF
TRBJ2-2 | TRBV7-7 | CASSLGPATGELFF
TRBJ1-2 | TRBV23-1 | CASSLRGTATLYGYTF
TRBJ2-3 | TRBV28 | CASSFSGRADTQYF
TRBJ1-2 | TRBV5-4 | CASSLGDRNYGYTF
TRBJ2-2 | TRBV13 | CASSPPREAGVGTGELFF
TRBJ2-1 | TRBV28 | CASSFGLDSQFF
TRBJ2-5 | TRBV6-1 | CASSEETSGRAFFRTQYF
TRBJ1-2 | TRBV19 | CASSRQGNYGYTF
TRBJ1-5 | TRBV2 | CASSETGTPNSNQPQHF
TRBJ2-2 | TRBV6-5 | CASGSRTGVTGELFF
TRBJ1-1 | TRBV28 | CASPKGRSGNTEAFF
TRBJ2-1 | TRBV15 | CATSRDRGGEQFF
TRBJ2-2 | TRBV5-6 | CASTLGVNTGELFF
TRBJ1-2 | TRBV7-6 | CASSGYRDHGYTF
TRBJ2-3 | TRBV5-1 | CASSLFLAGGTDTQYF
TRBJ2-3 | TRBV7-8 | CASHSGWGTDTQYF
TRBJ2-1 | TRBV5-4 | CASSSGRTRDNNNEQFF
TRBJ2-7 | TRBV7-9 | CASSFTGFEQYF
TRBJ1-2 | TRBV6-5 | CASSYSPGGYGYTF
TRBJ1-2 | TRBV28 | CASTLDSNYGYTF
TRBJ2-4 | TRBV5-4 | CASRQPPAVLENIQYF
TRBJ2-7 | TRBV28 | CASSPPGTGREQYF
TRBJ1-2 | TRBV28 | CASSSPGQGAQDGYTF
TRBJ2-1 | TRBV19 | CASNRRDRGLNEQFF